The 18 T cell receptor beta chains presented below share a single source sample, sequenced in a study of T cells in localized non-small cell lung cancer. Produced via immunoSEQ multiplex PCR; TCRdb's table is partial and in-frame only. This table holds 1,700 or so clones, roughly a quarter found once. Sequenced here: normal lung tissue next to the tumor, sampled before any cancer treatment. The receptors shown here come from a woman between 35 and 70 years old with stage I lung adenocarcinoma.

Only a few counts were recorded for this clone. The genes are TRBV28 and TRBJ1-1; weak D call: TRBD1 (5 bases). Germline lookup yields CDR1 MDHEN and CDR2 SYDVKM. V lost 5 bases and J lost 5, with 12 bases in between. This CDR3 spans 13 amino acids. The DNA for the CDR3 is TGTGCCAGCAGTGCGTACAGGAGAACTGAAGCTTTCTTT. Its translation: CASSAYRRTEAFF.

A few counts support this clone. The chain is built from TRBV7-6 and TRBJ1-2; TRBD1 might be the D (5 bases). The germline V and J ends were trimmed by 5 bases and 2 bases, with 15 bases remaining between them. The germline CDR1 and CDR2 sequences are SGHVS and FNYEAQ. The CDR3 covers 15 residues. The CDR3 DNA reads TGTGCCAGCAGCCCCGGCGGGACGGAAAACTATGGCTACACCTTC. As protein: CASSPGGTENYGYTF. The variable domain in full, completed from reference TRBV7-6 and TRBJ1-2, reads GAGVSQSPRYKVTKRGQDVALRCDPISGHVSLYWYRQALGQGPEFLTYFNYEAQQDKSGLPNDRFSAERPEGSISTLTIQRTEQRDSAMYRCASSPGGTENYGYTFGSGTRLTVV.

The chain recombines TRBV28 with TRBJ2-3, with D maybe TRBD2 (5 bases). From germline, CDR1 is MDHEN and CDR2 SYDVKM. The CDR3 is 16 amino acids. V lost 3 bases to trimming and J lost 4 bases, with 17 bases between them. The CDR3, as DNA: TGTGCCAGCAGTTTCCCGGACGCCCTCGGGGCAGATACGCAGTATTTT. This gives the protein CASSFPDALGADTQYF.

Relative to its sample, this clone is medium-sized. The chain carries TRBV11-3 and TRBJ1-2, with D unclear. Looked up from germline, CDR1 is SGHNT and CDR2 is YENEEA. The CDR3 is 14 residues long. V lost 5 bases and J 0 bases, leaving 10 bases between the germline ends. CDR3 DNA: TGTGCCAGCAGCACATCAGCAGCTAACTATGGCTACACCTTC. Its translation is CASSTSAANYGYTF.

This clone was picked up a small number of times. The chain carries TRBV6-8 and TRBJ2-2; D is uncertain. The germline V and J ends were trimmed by 5 bases and 4 bases, with 8 bases remaining between them. The germline V gene encodes CDR1 MNHGY and CDR2 SAAAGT. CDR3 length equals 13 residues. The DNA for the CDR3 is TGTGCCAGCAGTGAGAGGAGCACCGGGGAGCTGTTTTTT. It translates to CASSERSTGELFF.

This clone was counted a few times. The chain is built from TRBV6-8 and TRBJ2-1, with D possibly being TRBD2 (6 bases). CDR3 size: 15 residues. Germline values: CDR1 MNHGY, CDR2 SAAAGT. Trimming removed 5 bases from V and 1 base from J, with 12 bases in between. The CDR3: CASSPLAVSYNEQFF. In nucleotides, the CDR3 is TGTGCCAGCAGTCCACTAGCAGTTTCCTACAATGAGCAGTTCTTC.

The rearrangement joins TRBV5-1 to TRBJ2-5, with 8 bases aligning to TRBD2. CDR1 SGHRS and CDR2 YFSETQ come from the germline V gene. This CDR3 is built from 14 residues. J gave up 0 bases and V 5 bases, and 3 bases lay outside the gene matches. The DNA of the CDR3 is TGCGCCAGCAGTGGCGGGGGGTACCAAGAGACCCAGTACTTC. This codes for CASSGGGYQETQYF.

The J gene is TRBJ2-6, the V gene TRBV5-1; 9 bases agree with TRBD1. The V segment lost 0 bases and the J segment 0 bases; nucleotides outside the gene matches: 4. The germline gives CDR1 SGHRS, CDR2 YFSETQ. CDR3 size: 18 residues. CDR3 nucleotides: TGCGCCAGCAGCTTGGCGGGACAGGGTCCCTCTGGGGCCAACGTCCTGACTTTC. Translated, it gives CASSLAGQGPSGANVLTF.

In its sample, this clone is medium-sized. This chain links TRBV6-8 with TRBJ2-7; the D gene is possibly TRBD1 (5 bases). Trimming stripped 0 bases from V and 2 bases from J, with 17 bases between. In germline, CDR1 is MNHGY, CDR2 SAAAGT. The CDR3 consists of 17 residues. The CDR3: CASSYSTTGAYPYEQYF. CDR3 bases: TGTGCCAGCAGTTACTCAACCACAGGTGCTTACCCCTACGAGCAGTACTTC.

The chain employs TRBV11-3 and TRBJ2-7; D may be TRBD2 (5 bases). CDR3 length: 17 amino acids. V lost 5 bases, J lost 0 bases, and 20 bases lay in between. Germline loops: CDR1 SGHNT, CDR2 YENEEA. In DNA, the CDR3 is TGTGCCAGCAGCCAGTGGAGCGGCGGTGCCTTCTCCTACGAGCAGTACTTC. Translation: CASSQWSGGAFSYEQYF.

The rearrangement joins TRBV10-2 to TRBJ2-5, with 7 nucleotides matching TRBD1. The CDR3 is made up of 14 amino acids. Germline values: CDR1 WSHSY, CDR2 SAAADI. The V gene end was trimmed by 8 bases and the J gene end by 1 base; junction bases not matched to a gene: 7. In nucleotides, the CDR3 is TGCGCCAGCTCGTGGGGACAGTTCCAAGAGACCCAGTACTTC. Translated, it gives CASSWGQFQETQYF.

The genes are TRBV6-8 and TRBJ1-1, with 7 nucleotides matching TRBD1. The germline V gene encodes CDR1 MNHGY and CDR2 SAAAGT. The CDR3 runs 14 residues. V gave up 6 bases and J gave up 3 bases; unmatched junction bases: 7. CDR3 sequence: CASRQDRAYTEAFF. DNA for the CDR3: TGTGCCAGCAGACAAGACAGGGCCTACACTGAAGCTTTCTTT.

This clone was seen only a few times. The chain combines TRBV19 with TRBJ1-1; D is possibly TRBD1 (5 bases). This CDR3 is built from 13 residues. Germline V CDR1 and CDR2: LNHDA, SQIVND (reference sequence). Trimming left V 10 bases short and J 0 bases short, with 12 bases between. The CDR3 here is CAISVGVNTEAFF. CDR3 nucleotide sequence: TGTGCCATCTCTGTAGGGGTGAACACTGAAGCTTTCTTT.

This rearrangement joins TRBV11-3 to TRBJ2-7; TRBD2 matches at 9 bases. The CDR3 contains 15 residues. Losses at the gene ends were 1 base for V and 4 bases for J; bases not matched to a gene: 5. Germline V gene lookup returns CDR1 SGHNT and CDR2 YENEEA. The DNA for the CDR3 is TGTGCCAGCAGCTTAGGTAGCGGGAGTTCTTACGAGCAGTACTTC. It is translated as CASSLGSGSSYEQYF.

This clone is medium-sized. The CDR3 loop is CASSYLSGQPYEQYF. CDR3 nucleotide sequence: TGTGCCAGCAGTTACCTATCAGGACAACCCTACGAGCAGTACTTC. The V call is TRBV6-8, the J call TRBJ2-7; maybe TRBD1 (5 bases). Trimming removed 2 bases at V and 2 bases at J, with 13 bases between. Per germline, CDR1 MNHGY and CDR2 SAAAGT. This CDR3 contains 15 residues.

J is TRBJ2-3 and V is TRBV11-3; maybe TRBD2 (6 bases). Trimming removed 3 bases from V and 2 bases from J, with 9 bases in between. This CDR3 is built from 14 residues. Germline V gene data show CDR1 as SGHNT and CDR2 as YENEEA. The DNA for the CDR3 is TGTGCCAGCAGCTTGGCGGGGTCCACAGATACGCAGTATTTT. It yields the protein CASSLAGSTDTQYF.

This clone was found a few times. The chain couples TRBV25-1 to TRBJ2-7, with 9 bases lining up with TRBD1. Germline CDR1 reads MGHDK; CDR2 reads SYGVNS. Trimming cost V 9 bases and J 4 bases; bases outside gene matches: 7. This CDR3 contains 13 residues. This CDR3 reads CASAGTGSYEQYF. DNA for the CDR3: TGTGCCAGTGCCGGGACAGGGTCGTACGAGCAGTACTTC.

This chain links TRBV18 with TRBJ1-4, with TRBD1 matching over 9 bases. Germline V lookup: CDR1 KGHSH, CDR2 LQKENI. V lost 3 bases, J lost 7 bases, and 6 bases stayed unmatched. This CDR3 contains 15 residues. DNA for the CDR3: TGTGCCAGCTCACCCGGGACAGGGACCGGTGAAAAACTGTTTTTT. Protein product: CASSPGTGTGEKLFF.